This TCR beta chain was sequenced during a study of blood T cell repertoires in COVID-19. Study-level information: COVID-19 samples, acute and convalescent, were from the United States, Italy and Spain.

Germline V lookup: CDR1 SEHNR, CDR2 FQNEAQ (reference sequence). The CDR3 totals 13 residues. The V end lost 5 bases, the J end lost 5 bases, and 12 bases lay between the germline ends. Recruitment covered about two dozen US areas and drew participants whose ages spanned roughly 18 to 100 years. Two consecutive negative NP/OP PCR tests, clearance, or resolved symptoms defined Cohort 3 recovery. Produced via immunoSEQ multiplex PCR; TCRdb's table is partial and in-frame only. The sample lists approximately 200,000 clones, around 90% seen once, with 10% to 11% in the top ten. Sequenced material: PBMCs or T cells enriched from blood (not recorded which). The TCR originated in a man under 40 who had recovered from COVID-19. The gene calls are TRBV7-9 and TRBJ1-1; D unresolved. The CDR3 coding sequence is TGTGCCAGCAGCCTCCTCGGGTCGACTGAAGCTTTCTTT. Translation gives CASSLLGSTEAFF.